This TCR beta chain was identified during a study of radiotherapy plus CTLA-4 blockade in lung cancer. Germline V gene data show CDR1 as SGHRS and CDR2 as YFSETQ. Trimming cost V 4 bases and J 0 bases, with 5 bases left between them. CDR3 size: 12 residues. Only in-frame clones appear in the TCRdb table, and some are missing; sequencing was by immunoSEQ multiplex PCR. The repertoire holds 83,000 or so clones, with roughly four fifths as singletons. The V call is TRBV5-1, the J call TRBJ2-7, with D possibly matching TRBD1 (5 bases). The clonotype comes from a human donor with non-small cell lung cancer who had stable disease on radiotherapy plus ipilimumab. The source was peripheral blood, collected from a patient treated with radiotherapy plus ipilimumab. The CDR3 sequence is CASSDSSYEQYF. In DNA form, the CDR3 reads TGCGCCAGCAGCGACAGCTCCTACGAGCAGTACTTC.